Presented here are 10 T cell receptor beta chains from one specimen sequenced in a study of identifying expanded T cells in peripheral blood. Clones were sequenced by immunoSEQ multiplex PCR, and TCRdb holds only the in-frame ones, with some missing. The data hold over 90,000 clones, with about nine tenths observed a single time. Material: blood. All receptors derive from a person aged 18 to 75 in good health.

This sequence joins TRBV7-2 and TRBJ2-5; D is undetermined. V gave up 6 bases and J gave up 0 bases, with 2 bases separating them. Germline-derived CDR1 and CDR2 are SGHTA and FQGNSA. The CDR3 contains 11 residues. The DNA for the CDR3 is TGTGCCAGCAGATACCAAGAGACCCAGTACTTC. Protein product: CASRYQETQYF.

The V gene is TRBV9, the J gene TRBJ1-2, with 9 bases that match TRBD1. This CDR3 has 15 residues. V shed 5 bases, J shed 7 bases, and the junction held 12 bases outside the gene matches. Germline CDR1 and CDR2: SGDLS and YYNGEE. CDR3 in DNA: TGTGCCAGCAGAGGGACAGGGAGTGGCTCGGGTGGCTACACCTTC. This translates into CASRGTGSGSGGYTF. The whole variable domain, filled in from reference TRBV9 and TRBJ1-2, reads DSGVTQTPKHLITATGQRVTLRCSPRSGDLSVYWYQQSLDQGLQFLIQYYNGEERAKGNILERFSAQQFPDLHSELNLSSLELGDSALYFCASRGTGSGSGGYTFGSGTRLTVV.

This rearrangement joins TRBV7-2 to TRBJ2-7, with a weak D call TRBD2 (6 bases). CDR3 size: 14 residues. Trimming removed 4 bases at V and 2 bases at J, with 12 bases between. Germline CDR1 and CDR2: SGHTA and FQGNSA. Here the CDR3 DNA reads TGTGCCAGCAGCTCGGTCGGGGGAACCTACGAGCAGTACTTC. As protein: CASSSVGGTYEQYF.

This clone was seen a few times. The chain combines TRBV27 with TRBJ1-6, with 7 positions matching TRBD1. The junction had 10 bases not matched to a gene; V was cut back by 5 bases and J by 9 bases. This CDR3 region has 15 residues. In germline, CDR1 is MNHEY, CDR2 SMNVEV (reference sequence). Here the CDR3 DNA reads TGTGCCAGCAGTATCACTACCGGACAGGCTTCACCCCTCCACTTT. This encodes CASSITTGQASPLHF.

The chain uses TRBV29-1 and TRBJ1-1, with 10 bases fitting TRBD1. J was trimmed by 3 bases and V by 8 bases; bases with no gene match: 6. Germline lookup yields CDR1 SQVTM and CDR2 ANQGSEA. The CDR3 contains 13 residues. CDR3 sequence: CSFRDRGYTEAFF. The CDR3 DNA reads as TGCAGCTTCCGGGACAGGGGATACACTGAAGCTTTCTTT.

V is TRBV15 and J is TRBJ1-1; 10 bases are a match to TRBD1. The CDR3 is 15 residues long. V was clipped by 5 bases and J by 2 bases; unmatched bases: 5. In germline, CDR1 is LNHNV, CDR2 YYDKDF (reference sequence). CDR3 coding DNA: TGTGCCACCAGCGGGGACAGGGGTCTTAACACTGAAGCTTTCTTT. It yields the protein CATSGDRGLNTEAFF.

V usage is TRBV7-3 and J usage is TRBJ1-2; D is ambiguous. Trimming took 1 base from V and 2 from J, leaving 8 bases between them. The CDR3 extends over 14 amino acids. CDR1 and CDR2 from the germline V gene are SGHTA and FQGTGA. CDR3 DNA sequence: TGTGCCAGCAGCTTAAGGGCGGGAAACTATGGCTACACCTTC. It yields the protein CASSLRAGNYGYTF.

The J gene is TRBJ2-5, the V gene TRBV11-2; 8 bases map to TRBD2. The CDR3 runs to 15 residues. Germline V lookup: CDR1 SGHAT, CDR2 FQNNGV. V dropped 3 bases and J dropped 5; count of bases not matched to a gene: 8. The CDR3 loop is CASSFNKGLVETQYF. Here the CDR3 DNA reads TGTGCCAGCAGCTTCAATAAGGGACTAGTGGAGACCCAGTACTTC.

The chain recombines TRBV7-2 with TRBJ1-1, with D possibly matching TRBD1 (5 bases). The germline V gene encodes CDR1 SGHTA and CDR2 FQGNSA. The CDR3 covers 15 residues. V dropped 3 bases and J dropped 1 base, with 12 bases sitting between them. In DNA, the CDR3 is TGTGCCAGCAGCTTGTGGGTCGGGGCGAACACTGAAGCTTTCTTT. Translating it yields CASSLWVGANTEAFF.

This rearrangement joins TRBV7-9 to TRBJ2-3, with TRBD1 identical over 8 bases. CDR3 size: 17 residues. Germline V CDR1 and CDR2: SEHNR, FQNEAQ (reference sequence). The V and J ends lost 3 bases and 1 base, in that order; junction bases with no gene match: 9. Here the CDR3 DNA reads TGTGCCAGCAGCTTCACCGGACAGGGCGAGGGCACAGATACGCAGTATTTT. Its translation: CASSFTGQGEGTDTQYF.